This T cell receptor beta chain was documented in a study of Graves' ophthalmopathy and Graves' hyperthyroidism. The CDR3 covers 11 residues. Germline V lookup: CDR1 SQVTM, CDR2 ANQGSEA. Between the trimmed V and J ends, which lost 4 bases and 10 bases, there was a span of 10 bases. CDR3 regions of TCR beta were amplified from RNA transcripts. The workflow started with a first-round RT-PCR run with HTBI primers and then moved on to a second-round multiplex PCR. One entry per CDR3 protein results from TCRdb running MiXCR on the multiplex PCR reads. Here the sample spans about 700,000 distinct CDR3 sequences, over 40% being singletons.

This chain links TRBV29-1 with TRBJ2-2, with a tentative D call TRBD2 (6 bases). The sample consisted of peripheral blood. The TCR originated in an adult man with Graves' ophthalmopathy. The DNA of the CDR3 is TGCAGCGTTGGCGGGGCTGAGGAGCTGTTTTTT. It is translated as CSVGGAEELFF.